This TCR beta chain derives from a study of prognosis after radiotherapy for stage I lung cancer. Looking at the study overall: Squamous cell carcinoma affected seven patients, adenocarcinoma about 12. With a biologically effective dose of at least 100 Gy, radiotherapy took the form of SBRT split into 3 to 5 fractions.

CT and PET/CT showed node-negative disease in all patients, none of whom had received prior chemotherapy or radiotherapy or had other malignancies. This clonotype appeared many times. Its antigen is still unknown. Findings and limits, study-wide: Clone counts measured for unique TCRs fell after stereotactic body radiation therapy, median around 10,000 versus 6,900.

Amplicons of TCR beta CDR3 were generated from genomic DNA by two-round multiplex PCR. Gene-specific primers for each TRBV and TRBJ gene drove first-round PCR. TCRdb passed the multiplex PCR reads through MiXCR, listing each CDR3 protein once. The table has tens of thousands of distinct CDR3 sequences, about 35% seen once. V was clipped by 4 bases and J by 4 bases, with 16 bases between them. The CDR3 extends over 15 amino acids. Germline V CDR1 and CDR2: SGHAT, FQNNGV. The chain joins TRBV11-2 to TRBJ1-1; D may be TRBD1 (5 bases). This clonotype was obtained from a donor at least 50 years old with non-small cell lung cancer. Sequenced material: PBMCs, taken before or after stereotactic body radiation therapy (not recorded which). CDR3 nucleotide sequence: TGTGCCAGCAGCTCGCAGGGAACCTCGGGCACTGAAGCTTTCTTT. Translating gives CASSSQGTSGTEAFF.